This record covers a single T cell receptor (beta chain). Original data processing: Counts of nucleated cells, estimated from reference gene primer amplification, were obtained. Assay: immunoSEQ multiplex PCR; the TCRdb copy retains only in-frame clones and omits some. V, J and clone size are taken as reported in that table, and D and trimming were inferred from the DNA itself. The sample comprises some 42,000 clones, about 88% of which are singletons, and 2% to 2.5% rests with the top ten. This sample is drawn from a study of blood T cell repertoires in COVID-19. The wider study: PBMCs, B-cell-depleted T cells, or T cells were the source of the cDNA or gDNA that made up the material.

Germline V gene data show CDR1 as LNHDA and CDR2 as SQIVND (reference sequence). The CDR3 sequence is 12 residues long. V lost 1 base to trimming and J lost 9 bases, with 7 bases between them. The chain combines TRBV19 with TRBJ1-5; weak D call: TRBD1 (5 bases). Specimen: peripheral blood. The sequence was obtained from a human donor in a cohort sampled during active COVID-19. In DNA form, the CDR3 reads TGTGCCAGTAGTATAGTTCAGGGGCCCCAGCATTTT. Translating it yields CASSIVQGPQHF.